These T cell receptor beta chains were read from a single sample in a study of control samples from healthy donors and cancer patients. Sequencing was performed with immunoSEQ multiplex PCR; in TCRdb, only in-frame clones are kept and a portion is missing. Altogether 170,000 or so clones are present, about 90% being singletons, with the ten largest covering just over 1.4%. The specimen sequenced was blood. Receptor source: a woman aged 45-65 years in good health. Both conserved end residues are part of each CDR3.

J gene | CDR3 length | V gene | CDR3 protein
TRBJ2-5 | 14 | TRBV28 | CASSWGRYQETQYF
TRBJ2-1 | 16 | TRBV9 | CASSAFDGGLGNEQFF
TRBJ2-7 | 15 | TRBV4-3 | CASSPNPGSSYEQYF
TRBJ1-5 | 14 | TRBV18 | CASSPGQTNQPQHF
TRBJ1-3 | 15 | TRBV19 | CASEPTGRFGNTIYF
TRBJ2-1 | 12 | TRBV18 | CASSPEYREQFF
TRBJ1-2 | 13 | TRBV27 | CASSPSVGYGYTF
TRBJ2-7 | 16 | TRBV5-1 | CASSYSRTGVTYEQYF
TRBJ2-2 | 17 | TRBV25-1 | CASTASPGGRIVGELFF
TRBJ1-1 | 12 | TRBV19 | CASSIRNTEAFF
TRBJ2-5 | 15 | TRBV5-4 | CASSTGQGFVETQYF
TRBJ1-3 | 13 | TRBV6-5 | CASIEYSGNTIYF
TRBJ1-2 | 13 | TRBV5-1 | CASSEGQPYGYTF
TRBJ1-5 | 18 | TRBV12-5 | CASVPKQTDREGGQPQHF
TRBJ1-2 | 14 | TRBV3-1/TRBV3-2 | CASSQDTGTYGYTF
TRBJ2-7 | 16 | TRBV27 | CASSQTGGGWSYEQYF
TRBJ2-3 | 16 | TRBV24-1 | CATSLSSGGTGDTQYF
TRBJ1-4 | 14 | TRBV30 | CAWSLSPADEKLFF
TRBJ2-1 | 15 | TRBV5-4 | CASRPGTSGNNEQFF
TRBJ1-1 | 16 | TRBV18 | CASSLNGPTMNTEAFF
TRBJ1-5 | 13 | TRBV11-2 | CASTQGGNQPQHF
TRBJ1-2 | 12 | TRBV7-9 | CASSLQSGGYTF
TRBJ2-5 | 13 | TRBV27 | CASSLSGLETQYF
TRBJ2-3 | 15 | TRBV19 | CASSMGRRITDTQYF
TRBJ1-4 | 14 | TRBV6-6 | CASSYSGRNEKLFF